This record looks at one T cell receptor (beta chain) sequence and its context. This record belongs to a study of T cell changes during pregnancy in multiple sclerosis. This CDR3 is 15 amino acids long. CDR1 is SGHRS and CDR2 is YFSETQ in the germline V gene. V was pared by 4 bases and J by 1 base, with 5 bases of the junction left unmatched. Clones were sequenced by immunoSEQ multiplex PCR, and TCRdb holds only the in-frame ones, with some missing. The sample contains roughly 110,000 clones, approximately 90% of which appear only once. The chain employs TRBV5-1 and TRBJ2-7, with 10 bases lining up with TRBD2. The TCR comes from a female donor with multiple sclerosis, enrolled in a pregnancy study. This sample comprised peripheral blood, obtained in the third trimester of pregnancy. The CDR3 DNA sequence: TGCGCCAGCAGCGTGACTAGCGGGTCTTCCTACGAGCAGTACTTC. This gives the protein CASSVTSGSSYEQYF.